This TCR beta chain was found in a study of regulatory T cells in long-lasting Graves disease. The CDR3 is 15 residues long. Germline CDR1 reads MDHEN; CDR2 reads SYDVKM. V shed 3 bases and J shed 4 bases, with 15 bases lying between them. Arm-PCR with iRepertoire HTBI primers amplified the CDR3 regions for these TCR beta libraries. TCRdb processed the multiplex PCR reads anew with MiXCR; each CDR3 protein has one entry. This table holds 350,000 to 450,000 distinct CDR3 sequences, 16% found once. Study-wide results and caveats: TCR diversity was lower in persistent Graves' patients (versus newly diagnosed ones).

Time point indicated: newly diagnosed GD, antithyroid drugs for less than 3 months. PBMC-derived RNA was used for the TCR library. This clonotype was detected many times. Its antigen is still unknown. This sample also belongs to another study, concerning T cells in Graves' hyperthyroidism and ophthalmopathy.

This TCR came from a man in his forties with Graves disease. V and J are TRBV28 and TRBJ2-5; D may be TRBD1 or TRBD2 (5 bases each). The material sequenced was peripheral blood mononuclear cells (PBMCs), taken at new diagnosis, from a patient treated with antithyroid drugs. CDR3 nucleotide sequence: TGTGCCAGCAGTTTTCTAGGGGCAGGAGGAGAGACCCAGTACTTC. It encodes CASSFLGAGGETQYF.